The following is a TCR beta chain sequence with its context. Antigen: not known. CDR3 length equals 12 residues. Time point specified: blood 2 weeks post-SBRT. Treatment given: 15 Gy SBRT to primary tumor, nephrectomy 4 weeks later. This renal cell carcinoma was of the clear cell type. The data were taken from a study of radiation and T cells in renal cell carcinoma. Study-wide findings and caveats: In blood, top tumor clones expanded by 2 weeks, shrinking by 4.

The data were produced by immunoSEQ multiplex PCR, yet TCRdb's version contains in-frame clones alone and is incomplete. The repertoire holds some 150,000 clones, with roughly 87% as singletons. Sequences were derived from blood, sampled from a patient whose treatment included radiotherapy and nephrectomy. The gene calls are TRBV21-1 and TRBJ2-7; TRBD1, as called in the table, went unchecked against the DNA. TRBV21-1 is a pseudogene locus. The clonotype originates from a woman in her fifties or sixties with renal cell carcinoma. The CDR3 spells CASSMRGCEQYF. CDR3 DNA sequence: TGTGCCAGCAGCATGAGGGGGTGCGAGCAGTACTTC.